These 20 T cell receptor beta chains share one sample of origin, sequenced in a study of blood T cell repertoires in COVID-19. Libraries were prepared by immunoSEQ multiplex PCR; TCRdb keeps only in-frame clonotypes and omits some of them. The data hold about 47,000 clones, with about four fifths observed a single time. Sequencing was done on a sample of peripheral blood. Receptors originate from a man aged 45-65 years with acute or convalescent COVID-19.

The V gene is TRBV5-1, the J gene TRBJ2-1; 16 bases agree with TRBD2. Germline V gene data show CDR1 as SGHRS and CDR2 as YFSETQ. The CDR3 covers 18 residues. J lost 9 bases, V lost 4 bases, and 13 bases had no gene match. For the CDR3, the DNA is TGCGCCAGCAGCGACGGGACTAGCGGGAGGGCCAGGATTGGTGAGCAGTTCTTC. It is translated as CASSDGTSGRARIGEQFF.

This sequence joins TRBV28 and TRBJ1-6; a weak D match, TRBD1 (5 bases). Germline V CDR1 and CDR2: MDHEN, SYDVKM. V was trimmed by 2 bases and J by 0 bases, leaving 11 bases between them. This CDR3 has 17 residues. CDR3 DNA sequence: TGTGCCAGCAGTTTAAGCGGGGGTCACTCCTATAATTCACCCCTCCACTTT. Its translation is CASSLSGGHSYNSPLHF.

The J gene is TRBJ1-1, the V gene TRBV4-2; D might be TRBD1 (6 bases). The CDR3 spans 17 residues. In germline, CDR1 is LGHNA, CDR2 YNFKEQ. The V and J ends lost 0 bases and 2 bases respectively, with 16 bases between them. CDR3 DNA sequence: TGTGCCAGCAGCCAAGATTTGGCGGAACAGGGAAACACTGAAGCTTTCTTT. Translation: CASSQDLAEQGNTEAFF.

The V call is TRBV5-6, the J call TRBJ1-6, with D possibly matching TRBD1 (5 bases). This CDR3 spans 15 amino acids. Germline lookup yields CDR1 SGHDT and CDR2 YYEEEE. The V end was cut by 0 bases, the J end by 6 bases, with 10 bases between. As DNA, the CDR3 is TGTGCCAGCAGCTTGGGATTCAGGGCTAATTCACCCCTCCACTTT. Its translation: CASSLGFRANSPLHF.

The count of this clone is one. Sequence at one end of the junction differs from germline and may be a read error. The chain employs TRBV11-2 and TRBJ2-7; 9 bases fit TRBD1. Germline values: CDR1 SGHAT, CDR2 FQNNGV. This CDR3 region has 14 residues. CDR3 in DNA: TGTGCCAGCAGCTTGGATAAACAGGGGGCGCGGGGATCCTTC. Its translation is CASSLDKQGARGSF. Looking up the rest from reference TRBV11-2 and TRBJ2-7 gives the full variable domain: EAGVAQSPRYKIIEKRQSVAFWCNPISGHATLYWYQQILGQGPKLLIQFQNNGVVDDSQLPKDRFSAERLKGVDSTLKIQPAKLEDSAVYLCASSLDKQGARGSFGPGTRLTVT.

The chain recombines TRBV2 with TRBJ1-1; 7 bases fit TRBD1. Germline V lookup: CDR1 SNHLY, CDR2 FYNNEI. The V gene end was trimmed by 5 bases and the J gene end by 8 bases; junction bases not matched to a gene: 8. The CDR3 loop spans 13 amino acids. The CDR3 sequence is CASSLNRGYEAFF. The CDR3 DNA follows: TGTGCCAGCAGTTTAAACAGGGGATACGAAGCTTTCTTT.

V usage is TRBV4-1 and J usage is TRBJ2-5; possible D gene TRBD1, 6 bases. The V and J ends lost 4 bases and 5 bases respectively, with 14 bases between them. The CDR3 runs to 14 residues. Germline assignment: CDR1 MGHRA and CDR2 YSYEKL. CDR3 DNA: TGCGCCAGCAGCCTTCCAGGGGTGGCCGAGACCCAGTACTTC. It codes for CASSLPGVAETQYF.

CDR3 sequence (DNA): TGCGCCAGCAGCCAAGAACAGGGTCTCTATGGCTACACCTTC. It encodes CASSQEQGLYGYTF. V gene TRBV4-3 combines with J gene TRBJ1-2, with D possibly TRBD1 on 6 matching bases. The germline CDR1 and CDR2 sequences are LGHNA and YSLEER. The CDR3 has 14 amino acids. V lost 0 bases to trimming and J lost 4 bases, with 9 bases between them.

The genes are TRBV14 and TRBJ1-2, with D perhaps matching TRBD1 (6 bases). Trimming took off 3 bases at V and 8 bases at J, with 16 bases between the two ends. CDR3 length equals 14 residues. Looked up from germline, CDR1 is SGHDN and CDR2 is FVKESK. In DNA, the CDR3 is TGTGCCAGCAGCCATACAGGGTGGATTGGCGGCTACACCTTC. This encodes CASSHTGWIGGYTF.

V and J are TRBV5-5 and TRBJ1-3; 11 nucleotides line up with TRBD1. From germline, CDR1 is SGHKS and CDR2 YYEKEE (reference sequence). There are 17 residues in the CDR3. The ends lost 5 bases at V and 1 base at J; junction bases unmatched: 8. Here the CDR3 DNA reads TGTGCCAGCAGTCGTGGACAGGGGGCTTCGTCTGGAAACACCATATATTTT. Amino acid sequence: CASSRGQGASSGNTIYF.

The chain uses TRBV30 and TRBJ1-1; D is undetermined. Germline V lookup: CDR1 GTSNPN, CDR2 SVGIG (reference sequence). The V and J ends lost 1 base and 0 bases respectively, with 6 bases between them. The CDR3 is 13 residues long. Here the CDR3 reads CAWSATMNTEAFF. Written as DNA, the CDR3 is TGTGCCTGGAGTGCCACTATGAACACTGAAGCTTTCTTT.

As DNA, the CDR3 is TGTGCCAGTAGTACCACGGACAGGGTGAATGGCTACACCTTC. It translates to CASSTTDRVNGYTF. The chain couples TRBV19 to TRBJ1-2; 8 bases map to TRBD1. This CDR3 has 14 amino acids. Trimming cost V 4 bases and J 6 bases; bases outside gene matches: 7. CDR1 is LNHDA and CDR2 is SQIVND in the germline V gene (reference sequence).

This clone was picked up a small number of times. The rearrangement joins TRBV6-2 or TRBV6-3 to TRBJ1-6; D is uncertain. There are 12 residues in the CDR3. Between the trimmed V and J ends, which lost 2 bases and 7 bases, there was a span of 3 bases. Germline CDR1 is MNHEY and CDR2 is SVGEGT. The CDR3 reads CASSYQNSPLHF. As DNA, the CDR3 is TGTGCCAGCAGTTACCAAAATTCACCCCTCCACTTT.

The chain uses TRBV7-2 and TRBJ2-2; tentatively, D is TRBD2 (5 bases). Germline CDR1 reads SGHTA; CDR2 reads FQGNSA. The ends were cut back, 4 bases at V and 9 bases at J, with 12 bases in the middle. The CDR3 totals 13 residues. The CDR3 DNA follows: TGTGCCAGCAGCTCCGAGGGTGTCCGGGAGCTGTTTTTT. It encodes CASSSEGVRELFF.

This clone was detected a few times. V is TRBV21-1 and J is TRBJ2-7; TRBD2, the table's D call, lacks a check against the DNA. TRBV21-1 is marked as a pseudogene. This CDR3 spans 19 amino acids. The CDR3 bases are TGTGCCAGCAGCCCACAAGACCTGGGCGGGAGGCACAGCTCCTACGAGCAGTACTTC. Its protein is CASSPQDLGGRHSSYEQYF.

The rearrangement links TRBV7-2 to TRBJ1-6; no clear D. The V gene's germline CDR1 is SGHTA and CDR2 FQGNSA. CDR3 size: 12 residues. The V end was cut by 7 bases, the J end by 10 bases, with 11 bases between. In DNA, the CDR3 is TGTGCCAGCAAGCAGGAGGGATCACCCCTCCACTTT. Protein product: CASKQEGSPLHF.

This clone was picked up a small number of times. The chain joins TRBV4-3 to TRBJ2-3, with D tentatively TRBD2 (7 bases). The V gene lost 0 bases and the J gene lost 5 bases, with 18 bases spanning the gap. CDR1 is LGHNA, CDR2 YSLEER, per germline. This CDR3 spans 17 amino acids. Here the CDR3 DNA reads TGCGCCAGCAGCCAAGACCTCAAGGGGGGGGGAATAGATACGCAGTATTTT. Protein: CASSQDLKGGGIDTQYF.

V and J are TRBV27 and TRBJ1-5; maybe TRBD1 (5 bases). Trimming took 2 bases from V and 2 from J, leaving 16 bases between them. Germline CDR1 reads MNHEY; CDR2 reads SMNVEV (reference sequence). This CDR3 comprises 17 residues. The CDR3 loop reads CASSLIGGGRGNQPQHF. The DNA of the CDR3 is TGTGCCAGCAGTTTAATTGGCGGGGGGAGGGGCAATCAGCCCCAGCATTTT.

The V gene is TRBV18, the J gene TRBJ1-5, with D perhaps matching TRBD1 (5 bases). V dropped 6 bases and J dropped 9 bases, with 18 bases sitting between them. The CDR3 length is 14 residues. Germline V lookup: CDR1 KGHSH, CDR2 LQKENI. This chain's CDR3 is CASSRGSRDLPQHF. The CDR3 nucleotides read TGTGCCAGCTCCCGGGGGTCCAGGGATCTGCCCCAGCATTTT.

The J gene is TRBJ1-1, the V gene TRBV4-3; 7 bases line up with TRBD1. The CDR3 covers 17 residues. Germline CDR1 and CDR2: LGHNA and YSLEER. Trimming at V came to 0 bases and at J to 3 bases, leaving 10 bases not matched to a gene. For the CDR3, the DNA is TGCGCCAGCAGCCAAGATCACGGGACAGTCGTTGACACTGAAGCTTTCTTT. Its translation: CASSQDHGTVVDTEAFF.